The 20 T cell receptor beta chains below were found in one sample sequenced in a study of blood T cell repertoires in COVID-19. The protocol was immunoSEQ multiplex PCR, while the TCRdb copy is restricted to in-frame clones and leaves out a portion. The sample shows about 140,000 clones, about 87% of them seen only once. Source material: peripheral blood. Receptor source: a human donor with COVID-19, enrolled during active disease. The donor label of this sample is uncertain.

The rearrangement uses TRBV5-1 and TRBJ2-1; D is unclear. The CDR3 runs 16 residues. With 0 bases removed from V and 7 bases from J, the gap between germline ends came to 17 bases. Germline CDR1 reads SGHRS; CDR2 reads YFSETQ. The CDR3 region is CASSLDLGPPENEQFF. The CDR3, as DNA: TGCGCCAGCAGCTTGGATCTGGGCCCTCCCGAGAATGAGCAGTTCTTC.

The J gene is TRBJ2-3, the V gene TRBV29-1; 7 nucleotides agree with TRBD1. J was trimmed by 0 bases and V by 3 bases; bases with no gene match: 6. The V gene's germline CDR1 is SQVTM and CDR2 ANQGSEA. The length of the CDR3 is 15 residues. The CDR3 nucleotides are TGCAGCGTTGACCCCCTACAGGGGAGCACAGATACGCAGTATTTT. It codes for CSVDPLQGSTDTQYF.

The V gene is TRBV11-2, the J gene TRBJ2-3; no reliable D call. The germline CDR1 and CDR2 sequences are SGHAT and FQNNGV. V lost 5 bases and J 4 bases, leaving 13 bases between the germline ends. CDR3 length: 14 residues. CDR3: CASSLLRVADTQYF. The CDR3 DNA sequence: TGTGCCAGCAGCCTTCTCCGTGTTGCAGATACGCAGTATTTT.

This chain links TRBV14 with TRBJ1-2; no clear D gene. Trimming shortened V by 0 bases and J by 8 bases, and 16 bases separated the two germline ends. The CDR3 has 15 residues. Per the germline V gene, CDR1 is SGHDN and CDR2 is FVKESK. As DNA, the CDR3 is TGTGCCAGCAGCCAAGATGGGTGGGCCAGAGAAGGCTACACCTTC. Amino acids: CASSQDGWAREGYTF.

The V gene is TRBV7-3, the J gene TRBJ2-5, with 8 bases fitting TRBD1. Germline loops: CDR1 SGHTA, CDR2 FQGTGA. The CDR3 is 15 residues long. J was trimmed by 5 bases and V by 5 bases; bases with no gene match: 10. CDR3 in DNA: TGTGCCAGCAGCCAGGGGGCGCACGAATCGGAGACCCAGTACTTC. It translates to CASSQGAHESETQYF.

This clone appeared a single time. The chain couples TRBV6-6 to TRBJ1-5; tentative D call: TRBD1 (5 bases). Germline V gene data show CDR1 as MNHNY and CDR2 as SVGAGI (reference sequence). The CDR3 sequence is 14 residues long. Trimming cost V 3 bases and J 2 bases, with 8 bases left between them. Here the CDR3 DNA reads TGTGCCAGCAGTTATCAAGGGGGCAATCAGCCCCAGCATTTT. Protein: CASSYQGGNQPQHF.

In DNA form, the CDR3 reads TGTGCCAGCAGTGGGGCCGGGGTCTCCTATAATTCACCCCTCCACTTT. Amino acids: CASSGAGVSYNSPLHF. The chain has TRBV2 and TRBJ1-6; D remains ambiguous. This CDR3 has 16 amino acids. V was pared by 4 bases and J by 0 bases, with 10 bases between. Germline V CDR1 and CDR2: SNHLY, FYNNEI.

The genes are TRBV7-3 and TRBJ1-1, with no clear D. CDR3 size: 13 residues. CDR1 and CDR2 (germline): SGHTA, FQGTGA. V was clipped by 4 bases and J by 1 base, with 7 bases between them. DNA for the CDR3: TGTGCCAGCAGCTCGAACAGGAACACTGAAGCTTTCTTT. Its protein product is CASSSNRNTEAFF.

The V call is TRBV18, the J call TRBJ1-1; 10 bases align to TRBD1. Germline loops: CDR1 KGHSH, CDR2 LQKENI. The V gene end was trimmed by 3 bases and the J gene end by 4 bases; junction bases not matched to a gene: 5. The CDR3 is made up of 15 amino acids. Here the CDR3 reads CASSPARTGGTEAFF. The CDR3 nucleotides are TGTGCCAGCTCACCTGCTAGGACAGGGGGCACTGAAGCTTTCTTT.

The chain links TRBV28 to TRBJ1-2, with 7 positions matching TRBD1. The CDR3 runs 15 residues. V lost 6 bases and J lost 4; bases outside the gene matches: 11. CDR1 MDHEN and CDR2 SYDVKM come from the germline V gene. CDR3 loop: CASSSPGQKPYGYTF. Written as DNA, the CDR3 is TGTGCCAGCAGCTCCCCGGGACAGAAACCCTATGGCTACACCTTC.

This rearrangement joins TRBV11-2 to TRBJ1-3; D unresolved. The germline gives CDR1 SGHAT, CDR2 FQNNGV. V was trimmed by 2 bases and J by 0 bases, leaving 5 bases between them. This CDR3 is built from 14 residues. The CDR3 region is CASSLIRSGNTIYF. As DNA, the CDR3 is TGTGCCAGCAGCTTAATCCGCTCTGGAAACACCATATATTTT.

The genes are TRBV19 and TRBJ2-1, with 11 bases identical to TRBD2. Germline CDR1 and CDR2: LNHDA and SQIVND (reference sequence). The CDR3 totals 15 residues. The J segment lost 3 bases and the V segment lost 11 bases, leaving 9 bases of the junction unmatched. The CDR3 protein is CARELAGDHYNEQFF. The CDR3 DNA follows: TGTGCCCGTGAACTAGCGGGGGACCACTACAATGAGCAGTTCTTC.

V gene TRBV19 combines with J gene TRBJ1-1, with D unresolved. The CDR3 covers 14 residues. V was clipped by 7 bases and J by 1 base, with 13 bases between them. Germline CDR1 reads LNHDA; CDR2 reads SQIVND (reference sequence). The CDR3 nucleotides read TGTGCCAGTACCCTAGGTCCCCAGAACACTGAAGCTTTCTTT. It encodes CASTLGPQNTEAFF.

The chain is built from TRBV3-1 (or the pseudogene TRBV3-2) and TRBJ1-6; D not resolved. In germline, CDR1 is LGHDT, CDR2 YNNKEL (reference sequence). CDR3 length equals 15 residues. Trimming removed 1 base at V and 8 bases at J, with 12 bases between. The CDR3 bases are TGTGCCAGCAGCCAAGTCGCGGTTTACTATTCACCCCTCCACTTT. Protein product: CASSQVAVYYSPLHF.

This chain connects TRBV10-3 to TRBJ2-1, with D perhaps TRBD2 (5 bases). This CDR3 has 15 amino acids. The V gene's germline CDR1 is ENHRY and CDR2 SYGVKD. Trimming stripped 6 bases from V and 4 bases from J, with 16 bases between. The CDR3 protein is CAIRAEGVRYNEQFF. CDR3 nucleotide sequence: TGTGCCATCAGGGCAGAGGGCGTGAGGTACAATGAGCAGTTCTTC.

This chain connects TRBV19 to TRBJ1-4; 9 nucleotides align to TRBD1. CDR1 and CDR2 (germline): LNHDA, SQIVND (reference sequence). J gave up 12 bases and V 1 base, and 15 bases lay outside the gene matches. CDR3 size: 17 residues. The CDR3 DNA is TGTGCCAGTAGTATAGTCCCAACCCCCGGGACAGGGCGAGAACTGTTTTTT. Its protein product is CASSIVPTPGTGRELFF.

This clone was counted a single time. The gene calls are TRBV9 and TRBJ1-6; no clear D. CDR1 and CDR2 from the germline V gene are SGDLS and YYNGEE. V dropped 0 bases and J dropped 8 bases, with 6 bases sitting between them. This CDR3 contains 13 residues. The CDR3 bases are TGTGCCAGCAGCGTAGCCCTTCATTCACCCCTCCACTTT. Protein product: CASSVALHSPLHF.

A single count supports this clone. This chain links TRBV2 with TRBJ1-2; TRBD1 is a possible D gene (5 bases). From germline, CDR1 is SNHLY and CDR2 FYNNEI. The CDR3 covers 13 residues. The ends were cut back, 2 bases at V and 2 bases at J, with 6 bases in the middle. CDR3 region: CASSERQNYGYTF. Here the CDR3 DNA reads TGTGCCAGCAGTGAAAGACAGAACTATGGCTACACCTTC.

The chain couples TRBV4-2 to TRBJ1-1; D gene ambiguous. V was shortened by 6 bases and J by 7 bases, with 18 bases between the two germline ends. The CDR3 extends over 14 amino acids. The V gene's germline CDR1 is LGHNA and CDR2 YNFKEQ. CDR3 protein: CASSRYGVKFEAFF. CDR3 in DNA: TGTGCCAGCAGTAGATACGGGGTGAAGTTTGAAGCTTTCTTT.

The gene calls are TRBV28 and TRBJ1-2, with TRBD1 as a possible D gene (5 bases). V lost 3 bases, J lost 4 bases, and 9 bases lay in between. This CDR3 has 13 residues. Germline V lookup: CDR1 MDHEN, CDR2 SYDVKM. CDR3 in DNA: TGTGCCAGCAGTTTGCAGGGTAGCTATGGCTACACCTTC. It is translated as CASSLQGSYGYTF.